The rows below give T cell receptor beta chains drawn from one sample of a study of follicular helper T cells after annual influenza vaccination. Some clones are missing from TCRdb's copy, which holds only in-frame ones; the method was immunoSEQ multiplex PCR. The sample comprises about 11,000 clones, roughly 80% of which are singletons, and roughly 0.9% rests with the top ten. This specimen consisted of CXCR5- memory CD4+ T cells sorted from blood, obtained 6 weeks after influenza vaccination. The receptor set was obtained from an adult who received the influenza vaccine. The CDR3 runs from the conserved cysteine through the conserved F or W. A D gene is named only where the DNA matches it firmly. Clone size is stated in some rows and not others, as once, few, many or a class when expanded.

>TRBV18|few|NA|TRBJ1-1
CASSPIGHSLMGDTEAFF
TGTGCCAGCTCACCGATAGGGCACAGCTTGATGGGGGACACTGAAGCTTTCTTT
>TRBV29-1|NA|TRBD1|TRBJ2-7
CSAGTGAPNEQYF
TGCAGCGCTGGGACAGGGGCCCCTAACGAGCAGTACTTC
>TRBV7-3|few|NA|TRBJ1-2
CASSPRAGNYGYTF
TGTGCCAGCAGCCCAAGGGCCGGTAACTATGGCTACACCTTC
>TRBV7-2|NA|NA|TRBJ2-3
CASSSSTDTQYF
TGTGCCAGCAGCTCTAGCACAGATACGCAGTATTTT
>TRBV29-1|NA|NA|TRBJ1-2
CSVNRDGGGYTF
TGCAGCGTAAACAGGGACGGGGGCGGCTACACCTTC
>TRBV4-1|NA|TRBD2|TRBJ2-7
CASSLGLAGTYEQYF
TGCGCCAGCAGCCTGGGACTAGCGGGGACCTACGAGCAGTACTTC
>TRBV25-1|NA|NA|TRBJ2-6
CASSSRGGLSGANVLTF
TGTGCCAGCAGTTCCAGGGGAGGTCTTTCTGGGGCCAACGTCCTGACTTTC
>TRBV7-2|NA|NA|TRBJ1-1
CASSLDSGGLNTEAFF
TGTGCCAGCAGCTTAGATTCAGGCGGATTGAACACTGAAGCTTTCTTT
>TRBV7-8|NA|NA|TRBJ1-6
CASSFARENNSPLHF
TGTGCCAGCAGCTTCGCCAGGGAGAATAATTCACCCCTCCACTTT
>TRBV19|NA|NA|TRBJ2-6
CASSIRVSGANVLTF
TGTGCCAGTAGTATTCGGGTCTCTGGGGCCAACGTCCTGACTTTC
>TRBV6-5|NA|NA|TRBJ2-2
CASSFGRVVRTGELFF
TGTGCCAGCAGTTTCGGCAGGGTGGTCCGTACCGGGGAGCTGTTTTTT
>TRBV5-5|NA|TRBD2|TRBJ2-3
CASSSGLAGDTQYF
TGTGCCAGCAGCTCAGGACTAGCGGGGGATACGCAGTATTTT
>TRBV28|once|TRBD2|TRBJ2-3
CASSLGGMAGGTDTQYF
TGTGCCAGCAGTTTAGGGGGGATGGCGGGGGGCACAGATACGCAGTATTTT
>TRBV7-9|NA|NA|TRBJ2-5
CASSSPQGRGTETQYF
TGTGCCAGCAGCTCTCCACAGGGTCGAGGTACGGAGACCCAGTACTTC
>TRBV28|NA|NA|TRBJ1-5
CASSSLTGGNQPQHF
TGTGCCAGCAGTTCCCTGACAGGCGGAAATCAGCCCCAGCATTTT
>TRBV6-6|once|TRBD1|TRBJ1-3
CASSFLFRDSGNTIYF
TGTGCCAGCAGTTTCCTGTTCCGGGACAGTGGAAACACCATATATTTT
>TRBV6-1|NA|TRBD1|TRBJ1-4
CASSVSGTGERGEKLFF
TGTGCCAGCAGTGTCTCCGGGACAGGGGAACGGGGGGAAAAACTGTTTTTT
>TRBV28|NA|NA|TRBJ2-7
CASTGGLKQYF
TGTGCCAGCACTGGTGGGTTGAAGCAGTACTTC
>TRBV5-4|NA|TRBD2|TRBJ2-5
CASSNLAGKEETQYF
TGTGCCAGCAGCAATTTAGCGGGCAAGGAAGAGACCCAGTACTTC
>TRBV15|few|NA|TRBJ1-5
CATSAQHSNQPQHF
TGTGCCACCAGCGCCCAGCATAGCAATCAGCCCCAGCATTTT
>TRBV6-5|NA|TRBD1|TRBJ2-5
CASSDRGGQETQYF
TGTGCCAGCAGCGACAGGGGCGGACAAGAGACCCAGTACTTC
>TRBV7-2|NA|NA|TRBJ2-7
CASSPPHRSSEQYF
TGTGCCAGCAGCCCCCCCCACAGGTCGTCCGAGCAGTACTTC
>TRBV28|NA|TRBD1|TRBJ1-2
CASREDRNYGYTF
TGTGCCAGCAGGGAGGACAGGAACTATGGCTACACCTTC
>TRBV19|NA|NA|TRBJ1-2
CASTIGGAYGYTF
TGTGCCAGTACCATCGGGGGCGCATATGGCTACACCTTC
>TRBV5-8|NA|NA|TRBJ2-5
CASSFFGGETQYF
TGTGCCAGCAGCTTCTTCGGCGGGGAGACCCAGTACTTC
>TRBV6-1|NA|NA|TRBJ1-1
CASRAFRAPEAFF
TGTGCCAGCCGTGCTTTCAGGGCACCTGAAGCTTTCTTT
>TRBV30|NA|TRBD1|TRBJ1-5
CAWSGPGQGDQPQHF
TGTGCCTGGAGTGGCCCCGGACAGGGGGATCAGCCCCAGCATTTT
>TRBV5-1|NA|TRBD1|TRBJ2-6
CASSLRDRDSGANVLTF
TGCGCCAGCAGCTTGCGGGACAGAGACTCTGGGGCCAACGTCCTGACTTTC
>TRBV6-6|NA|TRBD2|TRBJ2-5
CASRGGSETQYF
TGTGCCAGCAGGGGGGGGTCAGAGACCCAGTACTTC
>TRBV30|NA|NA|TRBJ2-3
CAWSVGGGPDTQYF
TGTGCCTGGAGTGTGGGTGGGGGACCAGATACGCAGTATTTT
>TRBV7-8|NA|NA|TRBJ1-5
CASGGLWVGNSNQPQHF
TGTGCCAGCGGTGGGTTATGGGTCGGGAATAGCAATCAGCCCCAGCATTTT
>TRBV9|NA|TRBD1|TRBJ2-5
CASSAGQGLGETQYF
TGTGCCAGCAGCGCCGGACAGGGCCTCGGGGAGACCCAGTACTTC
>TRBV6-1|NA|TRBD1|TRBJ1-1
CASSGRGQGTPNTEAFF
TGTGCCAGCAGTGGGAGGGGACAGGGTACCCCGAACACTGAAGCTTTCTTT
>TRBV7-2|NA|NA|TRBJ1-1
CASSPRVGNTEAFF
TGTGCCAGCAGCCCCAGGGTTGGTAACACTGAAGCTTTCTTT
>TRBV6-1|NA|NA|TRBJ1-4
CASSFLGWKLFF
TGTGCCAGCAGTTTTTTAGGGTGGAAACTGTTTTTT
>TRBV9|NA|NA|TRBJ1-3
CASSGLSGTSSGNTIYF
TGTGCCAGCAGCGGATTGAGCGGGACATCCTCTGGAAACACCATATATTTT
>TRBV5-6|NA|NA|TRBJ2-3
CASSQTTSTDTQYF
TGTGCCAGCAGCCAAACTACTAGCACAGATACGCAGTATTTT
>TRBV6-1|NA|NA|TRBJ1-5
CASSNDRPRGPQHF
TGTGCCAGCAGTAACGACAGGCCCAGGGGCCCCCAGCATTTT
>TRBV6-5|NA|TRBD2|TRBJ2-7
CASMTLGTSFPEQYF
TGTGCCAGCATGACCCTCGGGACTAGCTTCCCCGAGCAGTACTTC
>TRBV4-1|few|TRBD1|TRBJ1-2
CASSQGDRGNSYGYTF
TGCGCCAGCAGCCAAGGGGACAGGGGGAATAGCTATGGCTACACCTTC
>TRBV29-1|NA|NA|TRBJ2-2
CSGRAGQNTGELFF
TGCAGCGGACGAGCGGGACAGAACACCGGGGAGCTGTTTTTT
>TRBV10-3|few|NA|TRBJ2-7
CAISESRSTSGKQYF
TGTGCCATCAGTGAGTCTAGGAGCACCTCCGGGAAGCAGTACTTC
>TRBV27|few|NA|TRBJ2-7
CASSPRTKAGQQYF
TGTGCCAGCAGTCCAAGGACTAAGGCCGGCCAGCAGTACTTC